Shown below are 32 T cell receptor beta chains from a single sample sequenced in a study of vaccination effects on CD4 cells after COVID-19. Their specific antigens are unknown. Using immunoSEQ multiplex PCR, the repertoire was profiled, and TCRdb retains in-frame clones only, with some absent. The sample gives 35,000 to 40,000 clones, roughly 79% of which show up once; 2.5% to 3.5% is in the top ten. Once cultured for roughly nine days, the cells underwent separation to obtain CD4+ T cells. The sequenced sample was CD4+ T cells from PBMCs cultured without peptide, obtained before COVID-19 vaccination. Receptor source: a human donor who received a COVID-19 vaccine.

This clone was detected only once. V is TRBV2 and J is TRBJ2-4; 9 bases line up with TRBD1. V gave up 5 bases and J gave up 0 bases; unmatched junction bases: 2. Per germline, CDR1 SNHLY and CDR2 FYNNEI. The CDR3 runs to 15 residues. DNA for the CDR3: TGTGCCAGCAGTAAACAGGGGGCAGCCAAAAACATTCAGTACTTC. Translated: CASSKQGAAKNIQYF.

The V and J genes are TRBV5-4 and TRBJ2-3; the match to TRBD2 covers 15 bases. This CDR3 has 16 residues. The V gene's germline CDR1 is SGHNT and CDR2 YYREEE (reference sequence). V lost 3 bases, J lost 4 bases, and 3 bases stayed unmatched. CDR3: CASSWTSGGAPDTQYF. Here the CDR3 DNA reads TGTGCCAGCAGCTGGACTAGCGGGGGGGCCCCAGATACGCAGTATTTT. Looking up the rest from reference TRBV5-4 and TRBJ2-3 gives the full variable domain: ETGVTQSPTHLIKTRGQQVTLRCSSQSGHNTVSWYQQALGQGPQFIFQYYREEENGRGNFPPRFSGLQFPNYSSELNVNALELDDSALYLCASSWTSGGAPDTQYFGPGTRLTVL.

The chain joins TRBV2 to TRBJ1-1; 7 nucleotides line up with TRBD1. The germline V gene encodes CDR1 SNHLY and CDR2 FYNNEI. J gave up 4 bases and V 10 bases, and 12 bases lay outside the gene matches. The CDR3 is 14 amino acids. CDR3 nucleotide sequence: TGTGCCACCTCTCGGGCCGGGACAGCCACTGAAGCTTTCTTT. This gives the protein CATSRAGTATEAFF.

By frequency in the sample, this clone is medium-sized (0.01 to 0.1%). The chain is built from TRBV30 and TRBJ2-7; D may be TRBD1 (6 bases). V was shortened by 1 base and J by 8 bases, with 18 bases between the two germline ends. Germline CDR1 and CDR2: GTSNPN and SVGIG (reference sequence). The CDR3 totals 14 residues. The CDR3 DNA reads TGTGCCTGGAGTGGGGGAACAGGGAGTTTGAAGCAGTACTTC. Its protein is CAWSGGTGSLKQYF.

This sequence joins TRBV7-3 and TRBJ2-2; no firm D call. The germline gives CDR1 SGHTA, CDR2 FQGTGA. CDR3 size: 13 residues. Between the trimmed V and J ends, which lost 1 base and 4 bases, there was a span of 4 bases. CDR3 nucleotides: TGTGCCAGCAGCTTAAGGCTCACCGGGGAGCTGTTTTTT. As protein: CASSLRLTGELFF.

The CDR3 DNA follows: TGTGCCAGCTCACCCCAGGCTGACACTGAAGCTTTCTTT. Its translation is CASSPQADTEAFF. V is TRBV18 and J is TRBJ1-1; no clear D. V lost 3 bases and J 3 bases, leaving 8 bases between the germline ends. The length of the CDR3 is 13 residues. Per germline, CDR1 KGHSH and CDR2 LQKENI.

This sequence joins TRBV27 and TRBJ2-7, with 12 bases identical to TRBD2. This CDR3 has 17 amino acids. Per the germline V gene, CDR1 is MNHEY and CDR2 is SMNVEV (reference sequence). V lost 4 bases and J lost 6; bases outside the gene matches: 13. CDR3 amino acids: CASSSTSGGPAFGEQYF. In nucleotides, the CDR3 is TGTGCCAGCAGTTCCACTAGCGGGGGGCCGGCGTTTGGCGAGCAGTACTTC.

The rearrangement joins TRBV19 to TRBJ2-7, with 7 bases identical to TRBD1. Germline-derived CDR1 and CDR2 are LNHDA and SQIVND (reference sequence). The CDR3 is made up of 13 amino acids. V was pared by 6 bases and J by 0 bases, with 2 bases of the junction left unmatched. The CDR3 is CASRQGVSYEQYF. The CDR3 DNA is TGTGCCAGTAGGCAGGGGGTCTCCTACGAGCAGTACTTC. Combining the CDR3 with reference TRBV19 and TRBJ2-7 gives the whole variable domain DGGITQSPKYLFRKEGQNVTLSCEQNLNHDAMYWYRQDPGQGLRLIYYSQIVNDFQKGDIAEGYSVSREKKESFPLTVTSAQKNPTAFYLCASRQGVSYEQYFGPGTRLTVT.

V and J are TRBV5-4 and TRBJ2-3; TRBD2 matches 13 bases. The germline gives CDR1 SGHNT, CDR2 YYREEE (reference sequence). Trimming cost V 4 bases and J 1 base; bases outside gene matches: 3. The CDR3 runs to 16 residues. This CDR3 reads CASSVTSGGGTDTQYF. CDR3 nucleotides: TGTGCCAGCAGCGTCACTAGCGGGGGGGGCACAGATACGCAGTATTTT.

The chain is built from TRBV6-5 and TRBJ1-1, with 8 bases aligning to TRBD1. The V segment lost 2 bases and the J segment 4 bases; nucleotides outside the gene matches: 0. CDR1 MNHEY and CDR2 SVGAGI come from the germline V gene. This CDR3 has 13 amino acids. The CDR3 loop is CASSYGTGTEAFF. CDR3 nucleotide sequence: TGTGCCAGCAGTTACGGGACAGGCACTGAAGCTTTCTTT.

The count of this clone is one. The chain uses TRBV5-1 and TRBJ1-1, with 9 bases fitting TRBD1. V was pared by 4 bases and J by 4 bases, with 5 bases of the junction left unmatched. The germline V gene encodes CDR1 SGHRS and CDR2 YFSETQ. The CDR3 spans 14 residues. The CDR3: CASSVGQGGTEAFF. The CDR3 DNA sequence: TGCGCCAGCAGCGTGGGACAGGGCGGCACTGAAGCTTTCTTT.

J is TRBJ2-7 and V is TRBV28, with 11 bases matching TRBD2. CDR1 and CDR2 (germline): MDHEN, SYDVKM. The CDR3 sequence is 15 residues long. Trimming at V came to 3 bases and at J to 0 bases, leaving 1 base not matched to a gene. In DNA form, the CDR3 reads TGTGCCAGCAGTTTTACTAGCGGGAGCTCCTACGAGCAGTACTTC. It yields the protein CASSFTSGSSYEQYF.

The J gene is TRBJ2-2, the V gene TRBV24-1, with 9 bases fitting TRBD2. Germline CDR1 reads KGHDR; CDR2 reads SFDVKD. J lost 0 bases, V lost 6 bases, and 1 base had no gene match. CDR3 length equals 15 residues. The CDR3 nucleotides are TGTGCCACCAGTCTAGCGGGATCGAACACCGGGGAGCTGTTTTTT. Its protein is CATSLAGSNTGELFF.

V is TRBV12-3 or TRBV12-4 and J is TRBJ1-1; unclear D gene. This CDR3 is built from 13 residues. V was trimmed by 7 bases and J by 2 bases, leaving 11 bases between them. CDR3 in amino acids: CASTLGPNTEAFF. CDR3 coding DNA: TGTGCCAGCACCCTAGGACCAAACACTGAAGCTTTCTTT.

This clone was seen only once. The rearrangement links TRBV28 to TRBJ2-7; 11 nucleotides agree with TRBD2. Germline loops: CDR1 MDHEN, CDR2 SYDVKM. This CDR3 comprises 17 residues. The trim removed 6 bases at V and 0 bases at J, leaving 10 bases unmatched. The DNA of the CDR3 is TGTGCCAGCAGCCCTACTAGCGGGAGCCTTCGCTCCTACGAGCAGTACTTC. Its translation: CASSPTSGSLRSYEQYF.

The CDR3 DNA reads as TGTGCCAGCCGGTCCTACCGAGGGGTGAACACCGGGGAGCTGTTTTTT. It specifies CASRSYRGVNTGELFF. The chain joins TRBV11-2 to TRBJ2-2; tentatively, D is TRBD1 or TRBD2 (5 bases each). Trimming removed 8 bases from V and 1 base from J, with 17 bases in between. Germline V CDR1 and CDR2: SGHAT, FQNNGV. The CDR3 consists of 16 residues.

The chain has TRBV18 and TRBJ2-5, with 9 bases aligning to TRBD1. The CDR3 consists of 16 residues. CDR1 and CDR2 (germline): KGHSH, LQKENI. V trimming: 8 bases; J trimming: 4 bases; junction bases outside the gene matches: 14. CDR3 nucleotides: TGTGCCAGCCTCAACCAACCACAGGGGGCAGGAGAGACCCAGTACTTC. The encoded protein is CASLNQPQGAGETQYF. Supplemented by reference TRBV18 and TRBJ2-5, the full variable domain reads NAGVMQNPRHLVRRRGQEARLRCSPMKGHSHVYWYRQLPEEGLKFMVYLQKENIIDESGMPKERFSAEFPKEGPSILRIQQVVRGDSAAYFCASLNQPQGAGETQYFGPGTRLLVL.

V gene TRBV4-3 combines with J gene TRBJ2-7; D perhaps matches TRBD1 (5 bases). V was cut by 0 bases and J by 6 bases, with 9 bases left in between. CDR3 length equals 13 residues. Germline values: CDR1 LGHNA, CDR2 YSLEER. DNA for the CDR3: TGCGCCAGCAGCCAAGACGCCAGGGTCGAGCAGTACTTC. Translation gives CASSQDARVEQYF.

V is TRBV2 and J is TRBJ2-5, with TRBD2 matching 7 bases. The CDR3 loop spans 17 amino acids. Germline lookup yields CDR1 SNHLY and CDR2 FYNNEI. V trimming: 4 bases; J trimming: 4 bases; junction bases outside the gene matches: 15. The CDR3, as DNA: TGTGCCAGCAGTGGGGCGTGGTTGAGGGAGGGCATAGAGACCCAGTACTTC. Translated, it gives CASSGAWLREGIETQYF.

The DNA for the CDR3 is TGTGCCAGCAGCATTCGACAGGCTCCTGAAGCTTTCTTT. Residues: CASSIRQAPEAFF. The rearrangement links TRBV5-6 to TRBJ1-1, with a possible D match to TRBD1 (6 bases). V lost 4 bases, J lost 6 bases, and 13 bases lay in between. Germline assignment: CDR1 SGHDT and CDR2 YYEEEE. This CDR3 has 13 residues.

The chain carries TRBV29-1 and TRBJ1-2; D gene unclear. This CDR3 comprises 14 residues. The V end was cut by 3 bases, the J end by 2 bases, with 13 bases between. CDR1 is SQVTM, CDR2 ANQGSEA, per germline. CDR3 sequence: CSVDSNGGNYGYTF. The CDR3 nucleotides are TGCAGCGTTGACTCGAATGGAGGGAACTATGGCTACACCTTC.

The chain has TRBV6-5 and TRBJ1-1; D is perhaps TRBD1 (6 bases). Trimming stripped 5 bases from V and 1 base from J, with 11 bases between. Per the germline V gene, CDR1 is MNHEY and CDR2 is SVGAGI. There are 14 residues in the CDR3. The CDR3 protein is CASSPGAPNTEAFF. CDR3 DNA: TGTGCCAGCAGTCCAGGGGCCCCGAACACTGAAGCTTTCTTT.

The rearrangement joins TRBV27 to TRBJ2-1; 8 bases agree with TRBD2. J gave up 4 bases and V 4 bases, and 12 bases lay outside the gene matches. CDR1 is MNHEY, CDR2 SMNVEV, per germline (reference sequence). The CDR3 has 17 amino acids. The CDR3 sequence is CASSSQVWSGGYNEQFF. The DNA of the CDR3 is TGTGCCAGCAGTTCCCAGGTTTGGAGCGGGGGATACAATGAGCAGTTCTTC.

The CDR3 sequence is CASTPWTPGYTF. Here the CDR3 DNA reads TGTGCCAGCACTCCCTGGACGCCCGGCTACACCTTC. V usage is TRBV2 and J usage is TRBJ1-2; D gene unclear. V gave up 7 bases and J gave up 8 bases, with 14 bases separating them. CDR3 size: 12 residues. CDR1 and CDR2 from the germline V gene are SNHLY and FYNNEI. Full variable domain (outside the CDR3, taken from reference TRBV2 and TRBJ1-2): EPEVTQTPSHQVTQMGQEVILRCVPISNHLYFYWYRQILGQKVEFLVSFYNNEISEKSEIFDDQFSVERPDGSNFTLKIRSTKLEDSAMYFCASTPWTPGYTFGSGTRLTVV.

This chain uses TRBV4-3 with TRBJ2-2, with 7 bases identical to TRBD2. CDR3 length: 14 residues. Looked up from germline, CDR1 is LGHNA and CDR2 is YSLEER. J was trimmed by 7 bases and V by 0 bases; bases with no gene match: 2. The CDR3 here is CASSQDPGGGELFF. For the CDR3, the DNA is TGCGCCAGCAGCCAAGACCCGGGGGGCGGGGAGCTGTTTTTT.

This chain joins TRBV30 and TRBJ1-1; D uncertain. CDR1 and CDR2 (germline): GTSNPN, SVGIG (reference sequence). V lost 7 bases and J 5 bases, leaving 14 bases between the germline ends. The CDR3 length is 12 residues. This chain's CDR3 is CASDISETEAFF. Here the CDR3 DNA reads TGTGCCTCAGACATCTCTGAAACTGAAGCTTTCTTT.

V gene TRBV9 combines with J gene TRBJ2-1; D possibly corresponds to TRBD2 (6 bases). V lost 3 bases and J 5 bases, leaving 12 bases between the germline ends. Germline CDR1 is SGDLS and CDR2 is YYNGEE. The CDR3 loop spans 14 amino acids. The CDR3 sequence: CASSASPGDNEQFF. The CDR3 nucleotides are TGTGCCAGCAGCGCCTCCCCGGGGGACAATGAGCAGTTCTTC.

The CDR3 DNA reads TGCAGCGTTGGGGTGCCGGGAGTCTACGAGCAGTACTTC. It translates to CSVGVPGVYEQYF. The gene calls are TRBV29-1 and TRBJ2-7; maybe TRBD2 (6 bases). The CDR3 is 13 amino acids. The V end was cut by 4 bases, the J end by 3 bases, with 13 bases between. Germline loops: CDR1 SQVTM, CDR2 ANQGSEA.

The chain uses TRBV29-1 and TRBJ1-2; a possible D gene is TRBD1 (6 bases). The CDR3 has 11 amino acids. The V end lost 6 bases, the J end lost 4 bases, and 9 bases lay between the germline ends. Germline CDR1 and CDR2: SQVTM and ANQGSEA. CDR3: CSVEQGYGYTF. The CDR3 coding sequence is TGCAGCGTGGAACAGGGCTATGGCTACACCTTC. Full variable domain (missing parts from reference TRBV29-1 and TRBJ1-2): SAVISQKPSRDICQRGTSLTIQCQVDSQVTMMFWYRQQPGQSLTLIATANQGSEATYESGFVIDKFPISRPNLTFSTLTVSNMSPEDSSIYLCSVEQGYGYTFGSGTRLTVV.

This clone was seen only once. This chain joins TRBV6-5 and TRBJ2-2, with 10 bases aligning to TRBD1. The CDR3 is made up of 14 amino acids. Trimming took 8 bases from V and 7 from J; bases not matched to a gene: 7. Per germline, CDR1 MNHEY and CDR2 SVGAGI. In DNA form, the CDR3 reads TGTGCCAGCTCGGACAGGGGGGGGCGCGGGGAGCTGTTTTTT. It yields the protein CASSDRGGRGELFF.

As DNA, the CDR3 is TGTGCCAGCAGCCAAGATATTGGAAACACCATATATTTT. Translation gives CASSQDIGNTIYF. This chain uses TRBV4-2 with TRBJ1-3; no clear D. The CDR3 has 13 amino acids. Looked up from germline, CDR1 is LGHNA and CDR2 is YNFKEQ. Trimming shortened V by 0 bases and J by 3 bases, and 3 bases separated the two germline ends.

The chain employs TRBV7-9 and TRBJ2-7; 10 bases align to TRBD1. With 2 bases clipped from V and 7 bases from J, the junction kept 14 bases outside the gene matches. Looked up from germline, CDR1 is SEHNR and CDR2 is FQNEAQ (reference sequence). The CDR3 spans 17 residues. CDR3 in DNA: TGTGCCAGCAGCTTATGGGGCCTTCGGGACAGGGGTACGGAGCAGTACTTC. Protein product: CASSLWGLRDRGTEQYF.